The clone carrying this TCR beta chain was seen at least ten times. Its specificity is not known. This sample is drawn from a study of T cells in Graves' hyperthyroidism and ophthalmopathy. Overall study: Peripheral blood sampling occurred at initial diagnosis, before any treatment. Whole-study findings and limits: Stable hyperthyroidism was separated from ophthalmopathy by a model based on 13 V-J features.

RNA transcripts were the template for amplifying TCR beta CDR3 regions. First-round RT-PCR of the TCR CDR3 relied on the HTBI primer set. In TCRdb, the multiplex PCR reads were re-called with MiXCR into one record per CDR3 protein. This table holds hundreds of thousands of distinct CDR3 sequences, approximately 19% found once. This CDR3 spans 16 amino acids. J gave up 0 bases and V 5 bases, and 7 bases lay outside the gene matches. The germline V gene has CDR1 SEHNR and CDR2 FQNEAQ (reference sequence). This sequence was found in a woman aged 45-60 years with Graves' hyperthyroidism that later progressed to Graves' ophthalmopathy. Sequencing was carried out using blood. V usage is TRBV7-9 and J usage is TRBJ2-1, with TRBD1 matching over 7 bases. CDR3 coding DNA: TGTGCCAGCAGCCGAGACAGGGTCAGCTCCTACAATGAGCAGTTCTTC. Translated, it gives CASSRDRVSSYNEQFF.